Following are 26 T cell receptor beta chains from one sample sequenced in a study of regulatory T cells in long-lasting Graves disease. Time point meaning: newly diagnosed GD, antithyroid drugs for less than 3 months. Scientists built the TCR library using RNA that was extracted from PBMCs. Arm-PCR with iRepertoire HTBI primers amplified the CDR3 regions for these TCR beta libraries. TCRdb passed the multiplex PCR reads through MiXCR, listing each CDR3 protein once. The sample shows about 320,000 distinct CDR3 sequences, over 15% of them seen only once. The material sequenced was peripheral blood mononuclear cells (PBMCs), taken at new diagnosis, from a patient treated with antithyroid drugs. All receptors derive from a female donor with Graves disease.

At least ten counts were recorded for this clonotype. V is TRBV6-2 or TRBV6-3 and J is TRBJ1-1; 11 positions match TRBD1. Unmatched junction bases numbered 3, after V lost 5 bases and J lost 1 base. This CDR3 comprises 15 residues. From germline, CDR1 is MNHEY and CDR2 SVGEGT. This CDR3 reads CASSAGQGANTEAFF. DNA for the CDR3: TGTGCCAGCAGTGCCGGACAGGGGGCGAACACTGAAGCTTTCTTT.

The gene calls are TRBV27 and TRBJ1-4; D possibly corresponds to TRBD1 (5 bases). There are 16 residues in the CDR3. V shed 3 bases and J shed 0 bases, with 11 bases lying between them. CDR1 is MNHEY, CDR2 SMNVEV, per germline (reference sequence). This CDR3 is CASSFGGGTTNEKLFF. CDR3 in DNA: TGTGCCAGCAGTTTTGGGGGAGGTACAACTAATGAAAAACTGTTTTTT.

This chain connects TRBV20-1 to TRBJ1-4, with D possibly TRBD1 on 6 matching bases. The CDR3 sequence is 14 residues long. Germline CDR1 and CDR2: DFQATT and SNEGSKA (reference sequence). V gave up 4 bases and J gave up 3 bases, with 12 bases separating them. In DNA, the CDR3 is TGCAGTGCTAAAGTGGGGGCCGCTAATGAAAAACTGTTTTTT. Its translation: CSAKVGAANEKLFF.

The CDR3 spells CASSFAVRGTGDTGELFF. The CDR3 region has the DNA TGCGCCAGCAGCTTCGCGGTACGAGGGACAGGGGATACCGGGGAGCTGTTTTTT. V usage is TRBV5-1 and J usage is TRBJ2-2, with 10 bases matching TRBD1. CDR3 length: 18 residues. J was trimmed by 5 bases and V by 2 bases; bases with no gene match: 12. The germline gives CDR1 SGHRS, CDR2 YFSETQ.

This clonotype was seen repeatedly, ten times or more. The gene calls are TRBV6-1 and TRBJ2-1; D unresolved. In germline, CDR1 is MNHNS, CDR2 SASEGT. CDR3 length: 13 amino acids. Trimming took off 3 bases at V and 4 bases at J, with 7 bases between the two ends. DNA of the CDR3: TGTGCCAGCAGTGAGGGCAGGTACAATGAGCAGTTCTTC. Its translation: CASSEGRYNEQFF.

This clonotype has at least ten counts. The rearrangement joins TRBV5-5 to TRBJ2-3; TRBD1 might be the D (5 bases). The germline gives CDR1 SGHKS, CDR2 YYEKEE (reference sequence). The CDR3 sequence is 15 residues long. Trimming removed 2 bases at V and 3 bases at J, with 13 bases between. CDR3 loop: CASSFSGYGTDTQYF. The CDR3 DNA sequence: TGTGCCAGCAGCTTTTCAGGGTATGGGACAGATACGCAGTATTTT.

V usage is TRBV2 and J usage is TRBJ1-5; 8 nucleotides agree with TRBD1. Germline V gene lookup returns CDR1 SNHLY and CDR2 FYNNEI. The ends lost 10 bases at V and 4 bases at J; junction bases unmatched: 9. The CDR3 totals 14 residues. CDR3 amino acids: CATSAGQDNQPQHF. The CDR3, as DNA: TGTGCCACCTCAGCGGGACAGGATAATCAGCCCCAGCATTTT.

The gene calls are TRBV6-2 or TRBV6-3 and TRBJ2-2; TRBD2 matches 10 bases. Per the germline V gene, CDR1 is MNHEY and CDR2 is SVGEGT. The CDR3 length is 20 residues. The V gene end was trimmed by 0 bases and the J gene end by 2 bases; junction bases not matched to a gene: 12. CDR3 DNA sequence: TGTGCCAGCAGTTACTCAGCGGGAGGGCCGTGGTCGATTAACACCGGGGAGCTGTTTTTT. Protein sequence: CASSYSAGGPWSINTGELFF.

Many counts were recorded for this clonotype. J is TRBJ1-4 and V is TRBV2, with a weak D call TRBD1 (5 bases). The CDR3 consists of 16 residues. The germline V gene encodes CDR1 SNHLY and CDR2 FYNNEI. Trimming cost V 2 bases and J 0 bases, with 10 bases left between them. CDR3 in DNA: TGTGCCAGCAGTGAAATTGACAGCGCAACTAATGAAAAACTGTTTTTT. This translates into CASSEIDSATNEKLFF.

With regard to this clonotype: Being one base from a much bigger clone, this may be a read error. In DNA form, the CDR3 reads TGTGCCAGCAGCTTTGCCGGGACAGCTTTGTACGAGCAGTTCTTC. Encoded protein: CASSFAGTALYEQFF. V gene TRBV11-2 combines with J gene TRBJ2-1; 7 nucleotides line up with TRBD1. CDR1 is SGHAT, CDR2 FQNNGV, per germline. The CDR3 totals 15 residues. Trimming at V came to 3 bases and at J to 10 bases, leaving 12 bases not matched to a gene. The variable domain in full, completed from reference TRBV11-2 and TRBJ2-1, reads EAGVAQSPRYKIIEKRQSVAFWCNPISGHATLYWYQQILGQGPKLLIQFQNNGVVDDSQLPKDRFSAERLKGVDSTLKIQPAKLEDSAVYLCASSFAGTALYEQFFGPGTRLTVL.

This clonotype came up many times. The CDR3 DNA reads as TGTGCCAGCAGCTTAAGTCACCAAGAGACCCAGTACTTC. Protein: CASSLSHQETQYF. The chain carries TRBV7-9 and TRBJ2-5; D gene uncertain. The V end was cut by 2 bases, the J end by 0 bases, with 4 bases between. CDR1 SEHNR and CDR2 FQNEAQ come from the germline V gene (reference sequence). There are 13 residues in the CDR3.

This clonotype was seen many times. The CDR3, as DNA: TGTGCCAGCAGCTTAGTACTAGCGGACTCCTACGAGCAGTACTTC. This sequence encodes CASSLVLADSYEQYF. This chain uses TRBV11-1 with TRBJ2-7, with TRBD2 matching 8 bases. Germline lookup yields CDR1 SGHAT and CDR2 FQDESV (reference sequence). The V and J ends lost 1 base and 0 bases, in that order; junction bases with no gene match: 2. The CDR3 loop spans 15 amino acids.

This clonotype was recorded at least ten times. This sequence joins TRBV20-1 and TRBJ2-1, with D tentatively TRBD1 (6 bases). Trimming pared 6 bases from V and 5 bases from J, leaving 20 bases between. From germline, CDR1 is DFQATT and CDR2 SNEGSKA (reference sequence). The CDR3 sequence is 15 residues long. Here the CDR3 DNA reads TGCAGTGCGGAAAACAGGGCCGGAGTGGACAATGAGCAGTTCTTC. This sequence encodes CSAENRAGVDNEQFF.

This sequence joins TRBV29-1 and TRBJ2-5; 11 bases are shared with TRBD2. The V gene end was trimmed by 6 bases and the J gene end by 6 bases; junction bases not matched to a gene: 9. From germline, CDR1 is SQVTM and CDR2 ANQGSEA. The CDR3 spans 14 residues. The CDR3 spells CSVAFIAGGKTQYF. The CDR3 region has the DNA TGCAGCGTAGCATTTATAGCGGGAGGGAAGACCCAGTACTTC.

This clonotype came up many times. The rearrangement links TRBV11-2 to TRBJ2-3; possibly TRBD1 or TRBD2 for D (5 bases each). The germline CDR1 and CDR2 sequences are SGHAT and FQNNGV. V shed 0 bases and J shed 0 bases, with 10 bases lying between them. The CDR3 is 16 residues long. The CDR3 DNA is TGTGCCAGCAGCTTAGAAGACGGGGCTAGCACAGATACGCAGTATTTT. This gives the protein CASSLEDGASTDTQYF.

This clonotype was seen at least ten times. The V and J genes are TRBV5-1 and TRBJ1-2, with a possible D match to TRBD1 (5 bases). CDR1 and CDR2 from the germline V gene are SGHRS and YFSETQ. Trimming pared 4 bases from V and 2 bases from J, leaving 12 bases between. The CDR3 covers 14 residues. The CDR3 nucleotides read TGCGCCAGCAGCAGCGGGACTTCAAACTATGGCTACACCTTC. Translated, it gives CASSSGTSNYGYTF.

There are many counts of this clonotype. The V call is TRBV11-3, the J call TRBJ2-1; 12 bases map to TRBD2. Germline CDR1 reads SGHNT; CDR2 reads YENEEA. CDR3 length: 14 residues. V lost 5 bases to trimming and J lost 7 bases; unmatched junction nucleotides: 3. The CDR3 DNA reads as TGTGCCAGCAGCACTAGCGGGAGGCTAAATGAGCAGTTCTTC. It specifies CASSTSGRLNEQFF.

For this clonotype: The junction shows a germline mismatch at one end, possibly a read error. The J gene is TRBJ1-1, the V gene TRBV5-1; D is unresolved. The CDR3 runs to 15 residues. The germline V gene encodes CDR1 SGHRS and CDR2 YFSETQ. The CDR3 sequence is CASSPEQSARTEAYF. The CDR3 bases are TGCGCCAGCAGCCCCGAACAAAGCGCAAGGACTGAAGCTTACTTC.

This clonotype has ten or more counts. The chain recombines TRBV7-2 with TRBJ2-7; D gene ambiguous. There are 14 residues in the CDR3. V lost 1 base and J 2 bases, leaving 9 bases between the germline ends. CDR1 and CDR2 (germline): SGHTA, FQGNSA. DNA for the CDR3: TGTGCCAGCAGCTTAGACGGGTATGCCTACGAGCAGTACTTC. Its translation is CASSLDGYAYEQYF.

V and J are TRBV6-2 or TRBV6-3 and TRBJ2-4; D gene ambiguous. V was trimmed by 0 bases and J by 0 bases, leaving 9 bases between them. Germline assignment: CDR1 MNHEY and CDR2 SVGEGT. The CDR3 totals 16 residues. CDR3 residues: CASSYSGALAKNIQYF. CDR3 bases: TGTGCCAGCAGTTACTCAGGAGCCCTAGCCAAAAACATTCAGTACTTC.

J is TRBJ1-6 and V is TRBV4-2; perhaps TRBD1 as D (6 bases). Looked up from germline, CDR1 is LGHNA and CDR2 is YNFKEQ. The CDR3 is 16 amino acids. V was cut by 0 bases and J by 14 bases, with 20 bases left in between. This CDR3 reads CASSQDLIGTSEALHF. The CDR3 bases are TGTGCCAGCAGCCAAGATCTTATCGGGACAAGCGAAGCCCTCCACTTT.

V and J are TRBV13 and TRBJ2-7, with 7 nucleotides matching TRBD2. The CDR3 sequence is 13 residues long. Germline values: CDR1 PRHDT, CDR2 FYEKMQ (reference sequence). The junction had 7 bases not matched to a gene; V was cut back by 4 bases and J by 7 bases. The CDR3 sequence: CASSSRDYREQYF. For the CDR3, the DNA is TGTGCCAGCAGCTCCCGGGACTACCGTGAGCAGTACTTC.

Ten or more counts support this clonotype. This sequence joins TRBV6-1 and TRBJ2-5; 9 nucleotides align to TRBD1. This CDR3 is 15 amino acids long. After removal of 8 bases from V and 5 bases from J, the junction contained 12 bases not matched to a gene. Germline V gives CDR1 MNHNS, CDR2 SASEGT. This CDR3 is CASVPSGTGWETQYF. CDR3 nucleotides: TGTGCCAGCGTACCCTCTGGGACAGGGTGGGAGACCCAGTACTTC.

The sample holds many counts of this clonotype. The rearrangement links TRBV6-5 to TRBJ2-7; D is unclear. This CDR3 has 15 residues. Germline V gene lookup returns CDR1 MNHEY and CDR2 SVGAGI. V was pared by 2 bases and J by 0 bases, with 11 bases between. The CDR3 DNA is TGTGCCAGCAGTTACCAATCTTCTAGCTCCTACGAGCAGTACTTC. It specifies CASSYQSSSSYEQYF.

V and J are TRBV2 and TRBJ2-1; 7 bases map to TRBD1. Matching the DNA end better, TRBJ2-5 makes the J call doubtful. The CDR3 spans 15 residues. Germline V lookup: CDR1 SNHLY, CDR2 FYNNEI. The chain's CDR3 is CASSGTGWSGETQYF. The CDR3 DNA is TGTGCCAGCAGTGGGACAGGATGGTCCGGAGAGACCCAGTACTTC.

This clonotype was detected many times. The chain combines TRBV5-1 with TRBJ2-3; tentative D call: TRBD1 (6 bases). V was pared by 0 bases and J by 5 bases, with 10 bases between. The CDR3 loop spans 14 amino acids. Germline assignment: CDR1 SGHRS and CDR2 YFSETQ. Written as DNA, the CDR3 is TGCGCCAGCAGCTTGGGACAGGATGGAGATACGCAGTATTTT. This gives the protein CASSLGQDGDTQYF.